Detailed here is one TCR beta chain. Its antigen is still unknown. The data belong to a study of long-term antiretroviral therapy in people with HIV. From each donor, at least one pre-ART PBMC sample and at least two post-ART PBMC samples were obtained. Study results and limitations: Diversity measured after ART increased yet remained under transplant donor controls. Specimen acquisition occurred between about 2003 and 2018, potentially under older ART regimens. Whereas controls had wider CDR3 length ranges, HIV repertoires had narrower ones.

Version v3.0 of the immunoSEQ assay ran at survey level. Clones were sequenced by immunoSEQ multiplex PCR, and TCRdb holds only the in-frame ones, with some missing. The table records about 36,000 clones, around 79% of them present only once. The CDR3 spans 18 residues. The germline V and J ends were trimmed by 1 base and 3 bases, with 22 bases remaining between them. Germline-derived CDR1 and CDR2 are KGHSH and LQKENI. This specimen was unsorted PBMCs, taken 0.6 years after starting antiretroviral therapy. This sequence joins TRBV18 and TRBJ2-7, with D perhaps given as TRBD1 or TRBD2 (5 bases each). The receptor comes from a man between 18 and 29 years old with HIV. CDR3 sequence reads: CASSPLKVMGPGYYEQYF. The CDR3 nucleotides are TGTGCCAGCTCACCACTTAAGGTTATGGGACCGGGATACTACGAGCAGTACTTC. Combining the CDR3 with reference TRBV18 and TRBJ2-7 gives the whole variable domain NAGVMQNPRHLVRRRGQEARLRCSPMKGHSHVYWYRQLPEEGLKFMVYLQKENIIDESGMPKERFSAEFPKEGPSILRIQQVVRGDSAAYFCASSPLKVMGPGYYEQYFGPGTRLTVT.